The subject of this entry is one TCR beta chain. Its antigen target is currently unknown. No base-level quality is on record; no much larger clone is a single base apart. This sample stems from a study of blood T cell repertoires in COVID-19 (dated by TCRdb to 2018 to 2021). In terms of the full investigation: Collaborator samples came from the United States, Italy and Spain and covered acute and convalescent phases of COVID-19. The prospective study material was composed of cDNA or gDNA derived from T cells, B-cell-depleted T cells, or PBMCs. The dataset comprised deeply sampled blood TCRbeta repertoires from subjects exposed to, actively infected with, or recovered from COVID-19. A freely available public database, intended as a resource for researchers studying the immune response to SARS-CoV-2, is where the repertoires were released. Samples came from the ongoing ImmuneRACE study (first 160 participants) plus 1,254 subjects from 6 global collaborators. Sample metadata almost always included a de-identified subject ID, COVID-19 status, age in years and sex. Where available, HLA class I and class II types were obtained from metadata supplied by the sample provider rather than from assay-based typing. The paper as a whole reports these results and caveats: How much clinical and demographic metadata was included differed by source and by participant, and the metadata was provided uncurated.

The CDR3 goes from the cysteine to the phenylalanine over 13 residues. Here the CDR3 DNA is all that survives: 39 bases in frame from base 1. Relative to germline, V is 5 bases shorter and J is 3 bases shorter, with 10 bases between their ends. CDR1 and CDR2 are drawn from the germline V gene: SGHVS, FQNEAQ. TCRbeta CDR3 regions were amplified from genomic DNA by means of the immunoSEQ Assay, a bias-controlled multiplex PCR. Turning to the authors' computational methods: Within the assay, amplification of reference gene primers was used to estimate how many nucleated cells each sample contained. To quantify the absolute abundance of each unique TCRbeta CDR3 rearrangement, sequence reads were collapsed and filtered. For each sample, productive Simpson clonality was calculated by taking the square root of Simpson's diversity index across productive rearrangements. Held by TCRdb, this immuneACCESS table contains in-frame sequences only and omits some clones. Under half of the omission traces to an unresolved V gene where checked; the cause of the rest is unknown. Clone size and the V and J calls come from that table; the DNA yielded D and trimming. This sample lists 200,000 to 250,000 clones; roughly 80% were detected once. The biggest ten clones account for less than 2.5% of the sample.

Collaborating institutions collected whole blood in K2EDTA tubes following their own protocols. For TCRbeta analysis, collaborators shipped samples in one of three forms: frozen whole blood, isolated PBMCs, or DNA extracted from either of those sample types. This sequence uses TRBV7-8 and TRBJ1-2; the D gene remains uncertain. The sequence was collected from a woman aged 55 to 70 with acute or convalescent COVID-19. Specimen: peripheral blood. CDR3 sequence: CASSRRRDYGYTF. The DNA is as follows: TGTGCCAGCAGCCGGCGCCGGGACTATGGCTACACCTTC.